This TCR beta chain was identified during a study of OX40 agonist ivuxolimab in advanced cancers. Assay used: immunoSEQ multiplex PCR; TCRdb lists only in-frame clones, some missing. The sample contains roughly 52,000 clones, roughly four fifths of which appear only once. Trimming took 4 bases from V and 0 from J; bases not matched to a gene: 11. CDR1 and CDR2 (germline): SGHAT, FQNNGV. The CDR3 is made up of 18 amino acids. Samples of blood were obtained at baseline, on cycle 4 day 1, and on cycle 7 day 1. Sequencing was performed on CD4+ or CD8+ T cells sorted from blood, taken in a trial of the OX40 agonist ivuxolimab. This clonotype was obtained from an adult with an advanced solid tumor such as melanoma, head and neck, liver or kidney cancer. J is TRBJ2-4 and V is TRBV11-2; 8 nucleotides match TRBD2. The DNA for the CDR3 is TGTGCCAGCAGCTCGCTCTCGTCGGGAGGGGTAGCCAAAAACATTCAGTACTTC. Translating gives CASSSLSSGGVAKNIQYF. Looking up the rest from reference TRBV11-2 and TRBJ2-4 gives the full variable domain: EAGVAQSPRYKIIEKRQSVAFWCNPISGHATLYWYQQILGQGPKLLIQFQNNGVVDDSQLPKDRFSAERLKGVDSTLKIQPAKLEDSAVYLCASSSLSSGGVAKNIQYFGAGTRLSVL.